This record concerns one T cell receptor beta chain sequence. This sample was taken from a study of Ad26.COV2.S vaccination and SARS-CoV-2 variants. Whole-study context: The vaccine Ad26.COV2.S was put into the muscle once, or twice with 56 days between.

The CDR3 is 16 residues long. CDR1 and CDR2 from the germline V gene are SGHVS and FQNEAQ. V was pared by 1 base and J by 3 bases, with 14 bases between. Assay: immunoSEQ multiplex PCR; the TCRdb copy retains only in-frame clones and omits some. The top ten clones hold roughly 1.5% of a sample with about 680,000 clones, 70% to 90% of them seen once. Stated treatment: around 19 received Ad26.COV2.S at low or high dose, single or two shots; 5 received placebo; per-sample allocation not given. After the first vaccine or placebo injection, samples were drawn on day 63. The chain combines TRBV7-8 with TRBJ2-3; weak D call: TRBD2 (6 bases). The sample was peripheral blood, taken in a trial of Ad26.COV2.S vaccine versus placebo. This clonotype was obtained from a person aged 18-60 years who received the Ad26.COV2.S COVID-19 vaccine or a placebo. Written as DNA, the CDR3 is TGTGCCAGCAGCTTAGGTCCGGGGCGGGGAACAGATACGCAGTATTTT. It encodes CASSLGPGRGTDTQYF.